One TCR beta chain is described in this entry. The antigen remains unidentified. These data belong to a study of Ad26.COV2.S vaccination and SARS-CoV-2 variants. Study at large: The donor participated in the COV1001 trial, in its Ad26.COV2.S arm. Points from the study as a whole: Participants in the vaccine arm had higher spike-specific TCR breadth; placebo recipients had lower. With respect to non-spike TCR breadth, vaccine and placebo recipients were similar.

Treatment: 19 received Ad26.COV2.S at low or high dose, single or two shots; several received placebo; per-sample allocation not given. It was on day 63 after the first vaccine or placebo injection that samples were taken. Boston provided a donor who was an adult aged 18-55 years. TCRdb keeps only in-frame clones here, not all; method: immunoSEQ multiplex PCR. The sample holds 350,000 to 500,000 clones, over 75% seen once. This CDR3 spans 15 amino acids. V was pared by 5 bases and J by 1 base, with 14 bases between. Germline loops: CDR1 SNHLY, CDR2 FYNNEI. V and J are TRBV2 and TRBJ1-1; D is uncertain. The receptor's source is a person aged 18-60 years who received the Ad26.COV2.S COVID-19 vaccine or a placebo. Specimen: peripheral blood, collected in a trial of Ad26.COV2.S vaccine versus placebo. CDR3 region: CASSPPWSRNTEAFF. In DNA form, the CDR3 reads TGTGCCAGCAGTCCACCTTGGAGCAGGAACACTGAAGCTTTCTTT.